The 30 T cell receptor beta chains in this list originate from one sample, sequenced in a study of T cell responses to AZD1222 COVID-19 vaccine. Sequenced by immunoSEQ multiplex PCR; TCRdb stores in-frame clones only, minus some. The sample holds about 42,000 clones, around four fifths seen once. This material consisted of peripheral blood, taken 28 days after the second AZD1222 dose. The source is an adult who received the AZD1222 COVID-19 vaccine.

The rearrangement links TRBV19 to TRBJ2-1; TRBD1 is a possible D gene (5 bases). CDR1 and CDR2 (germline): LNHDA, SQIVND (reference sequence). The CDR3 is 14 residues long. V was cut by 5 bases and J by 0 bases, with 8 bases left in between. DNA for the CDR3: TGTGCCAGTAGTCGCACAGGCTCCTACAATGAGCAGTTCTTC. This codes for CASSRTGSYNEQFF.

The chain recombines TRBV19 with TRBJ1-1, with TRBD1 identical over 7 bases. In germline, CDR1 is LNHDA, CDR2 SQIVND (reference sequence). This CDR3 spans 15 amino acids. Trimming at V came to 7 bases and at J to 8 bases, leaving 16 bases not matched to a gene. The CDR3 DNA reads TGTGCCAGTAACGGACTACGACAGGGATCAAACGAAGCTTTCTTT. It specifies CASNGLRQGSNEAFF.

The chain combines TRBV14 with TRBJ1-2; no clear D. This CDR3 region has 13 residues. Trimming took 1 base from V and 8 from J, leaving 11 bases between them. The germline gives CDR1 SGHDN, CDR2 FVKESK. The CDR3 DNA is TGTGCCAGCAGCCAAGCCCTCTTAGGCGGCTACACCTTC. It translates to CASSQALLGGYTF.

By share, this clone ranks as medium-sized (0.01 to 0.1%). The chain combines TRBV30 with TRBJ2-4; D gene uncertain. Looked up from germline, CDR1 is GTSNPN and CDR2 is SVGIG (reference sequence). The V end was cut by 2 bases, the J end by 7 bases, with 6 bases between. The CDR3 spans 11 residues. CDR3 DNA: TGTGCCTGGAGTTACGGGAACATTCAGTACTTC. Translation: CAWSYGNIQYF.

V is TRBV10-3 and J is TRBJ2-7; TRBD2 agrees at 10 bases. Trimming at V came to 6 bases and at J to 6 bases, leaving 5 bases not matched to a gene. Germline V gives CDR1 ENHRY, CDR2 SYGVKD. The CDR3 loop spans 13 amino acids. CDR3 amino acids: CAIRLAGASEQYF. The CDR3 bases are TGTGCCATCAGGCTAGCGGGGGCAAGCGAGCAGTACTTC.

This clone was detected only a few times. The V and J genes are TRBV6-5 and TRBJ1-2; D may be TRBD1 (6 bases). The CDR3 runs to 13 residues. Germline V gene sequence: CDR1 MNHEY, CDR2 SVGAGI. V lost 5 bases, J lost 4 bases, and 11 bases lay in between. The DNA for the CDR3 is TGTGCCAGCAGTACAACAGGGACCTATGGCTACACCTTC. Translating gives CASSTTGTYGYTF.

This clone was recorded only once. The J gene is TRBJ1-2, the V gene TRBV5-1; D unresolved. The V and J ends lost 4 bases and 4 bases respectively, with 14 bases between them. The V gene's germline CDR1 is SGHRS and CDR2 YFSETQ. The CDR3 length is 14 residues. CDR3 in DNA: TGCGCCAGCAGCAGCAACCGGGCTGCCTATGGCTACACCTTC. This sequence encodes CASSSNRAAYGYTF.

The rearrangement uses TRBV6-5 and TRBJ1-1; maybe TRBD1 (5 bases). Germline V gene lookup returns CDR1 MNHEY and CDR2 SVGAGI. V was trimmed by 5 bases and J by 1 base, leaving 11 bases between them. The CDR3 is 14 amino acids. The CDR3 spells CASSRTRRNTEAFF. CDR3 coding DNA: TGTGCCAGCAGTCGGACACGTAGGAACACTGAAGCTTTCTTT.

This clone has only a few counts. The V gene is TRBV29-1, the J gene TRBJ2-5, with D uncertain. V lost 4 bases, J lost 1 base, and 7 bases lay in between. The CDR3 runs 12 residues. Germline assignment: CDR1 SQVTM and CDR2 ANQGSEA. CDR3 DNA sequence: TGCAGCGTTGTCCCAGGCCAAGAGACCCAGTACTTC. Translated, it gives CSVVPGQETQYF.

This chain uses TRBV7-3 with TRBJ2-5, with 11 positions matching TRBD1. Germline CDR1 reads SGHTA; CDR2 reads FQGTGA. The CDR3 length is 15 residues. V lost 5 bases, J lost 5 bases, and 7 bases stayed unmatched. CDR3 nucleotides: TGTGCCAGCAGCACAACCGGGACAGGGGGTGAGACCCAGTACTTC. Amino acids: CASSTTGTGGETQYF.

This clone is a singleton in its sample. V usage is TRBV27 and J usage is TRBJ2-7, with D unresolved. The length of the CDR3 is 16 residues. The V gene lost 2 bases and the J gene lost 0 bases, with 14 bases spanning the gap. From germline, CDR1 is MNHEY and CDR2 SMNVEV (reference sequence). CDR3 in DNA: TGTGCCAGCAGTTTAGTGCCAGGCGGCCTCTCCTACGAGCAGTACTTC. Amino acid sequence: CASSLVPGGLSYEQYF.

The chain uses TRBV5-1 and TRBJ1-1, with D tentatively TRBD1 (6 bases). This CDR3 is 12 amino acids long. Between the trimmed V and J ends, which lost 3 bases and 6 bases, there was a span of 9 bases. CDR1 and CDR2 from the germline V gene are SGHRS and YFSETQ. DNA of the CDR3: TGCGCCAGCAGCTCGGGGGGCTCTGAAGCTTTCTTT. Translating it yields CASSSGGSEAFF.

V and J are TRBV5-6 and TRBJ1-4; TRBD1 matches at 9 bases. With V trimmed by 1 base and J by 4 bases, 2 bases remained unmatched. Germline V CDR1 and CDR2: SGHDT, YYEEEE. This CDR3 contains 15 residues. CDR3 loop: CASSLKGQGNEKLFF. Written as DNA, the CDR3 is TGTGCCAGCAGCTTGAAGGGACAGGGTAATGAAAAACTGTTTTTT.

The CDR3 coding sequence is TGCGCCAGCAGCCAAGAGGTTTCGACTAGCGGGGCCGCTCAAGTTTCCTACGAGCAGTACTTC. Translated: CASSQEVSTSGAAQVSYEQYF. The chain couples TRBV4-1 to TRBJ2-7, with TRBD2 identical over 11 bases. The V segment lost 0 bases and the J segment 1 base; nucleotides outside the gene matches: 17. This CDR3 contains 21 residues. The germline gives CDR1 MGHRA, CDR2 YSYEKL.

The CDR3 sequence is CASIRALGETQYF. The CDR3 coding sequence is TGTGCCAGCATTCGGGCCCTGGGAGAGACCCAGTACTTC. The chain carries TRBV6-5 and TRBJ2-5; D not resolved. This CDR3 is built from 13 residues. Germline loops: CDR1 MNHEY, CDR2 SVGAGI. The germline V and J ends were trimmed by 7 bases and 4 bases, with 13 bases remaining between them.

The rearrangement joins TRBV7-2 to TRBJ2-3; 11 bases line up with TRBD2. Unmatched junction bases numbered 4, after V lost 2 bases and J lost 6 bases. Germline CDR1 and CDR2: SGHTA and FQGNSA. The CDR3 has 15 amino acids. CDR3 DNA: TGTGCCAGCAGCTTATTTAGCGGGGGGGCCGATACGCAGTATTTT. Residues: CASSLFSGGADTQYF.

This chain joins TRBV5-8 and TRBJ1-5; D unclear. V dropped 0 bases and J dropped 2 bases, with 9 bases sitting between them. CDR3 length: 15 amino acids. Germline loops: CDR1 SGHTS, CDR2 YDEGEE. This CDR3 reads CASSLESLGNQPQHF. CDR3 sequence (DNA): TGTGCCAGCAGCTTGGAATCCCTGGGCAATCAGCCCCAGCATTTT.

The chain recombines TRBV28 with TRBJ1-1; D may be TRBD1 (5 bases). V was trimmed by 6 bases and J by 1 base, leaving 9 bases between them. This CDR3 has 13 amino acids. CDR1 is MDHEN and CDR2 is SYDVKM in the germline V gene. CDR3 sequence (DNA): TGTGCCAGCAGACGGGACCCGAACACTGAAGCTTTCTTT. This codes for CASRRDPNTEAFF.

This chain links TRBV5-6 with TRBJ2-7, with D unresolved. Germline values: CDR1 SGHDT, CDR2 YYEEEE. CDR3 length equals 13 residues. Trimming shortened V by 0 bases and J by 5 bases, and 9 bases separated the two germline ends. In nucleotides, the CDR3 is TGTGCCAGCAGCTTGGTGTTCCAAAACGAGCAGTACTTC. This translates into CASSLVFQNEQYF. The variable domain in full, with the rest retrieved from reference TRBV5-6 and TRBJ2-7, is DAGVTQSPTHLIKTRGQQVTLRCSPKSGHDTVSWYQQALGQGPQFIFQYYEEEERQRGNFPDRFSGHQFPNYSSELNVNALLLGDSALYLCASSLVFQNEQYFGPGTRLTVT.

This chain uses TRBV29-1 with TRBJ1-1; TRBD1 is a possible D gene (5 bases). This CDR3 spans 14 amino acids. In germline, CDR1 is SQVTM, CDR2 ANQGSEA. The germline V and J ends were trimmed by 3 bases and 0 bases, with 11 bases remaining between them. The CDR3 protein is CSVDTGGMNTEAFF. As DNA, the CDR3 is TGCAGCGTTGATACTGGGGGAATGAACACTGAAGCTTTCTTT.

The chain employs TRBV14 and TRBJ1-6, with a tentative D call TRBD1 (5 bases). V was clipped by 0 bases and J by 4 bases, with 7 bases between them. Germline V gene lookup returns CDR1 SGHDN and CDR2 FVKESK. This CDR3 has 15 amino acids. CDR3 nucleotide sequence: TGTGCCAGCAGCCAAGACGCAGGGTATAATTCACCCCTCCACTTT. It yields the protein CASSQDAGYNSPLHF.

The rearrangement links TRBV27 to TRBJ2-5; TRBD2 matches 14 bases. Germline V lookup: CDR1 MNHEY, CDR2 SMNVEV (reference sequence). The CDR3 covers 16 residues. With 5 bases clipped from V and 4 bases from J, the junction kept 6 bases outside the gene matches. The CDR3: CASSAGLAGAGETQYF. In DNA, the CDR3 is TGTGCCAGCAGTGCGGGACTAGCGGGGGCGGGAGAGACCCAGTACTTC.

This chain joins TRBV5-1 and TRBJ2-1; D remains ambiguous. Germline assignment: CDR1 SGHRS and CDR2 YFSETQ. This CDR3 is 16 amino acids long. V was clipped by 7 bases and J by 8 bases, with 25 bases between them. The CDR3 sequence is CASARSQLDFYDEQFF. The CDR3 DNA follows: TGCGCCAGCGCTAGATCACAACTCGATTTTTACGATGAGCAGTTCTTC.

The count of this clone is one. The rearrangement uses TRBV3-1 (or the pseudogene TRBV3-2) and TRBJ2-1; weak D call: TRBD1 (6 bases). From germline, CDR1 is LGHDT and CDR2 YNNKEL (reference sequence). Trimming took off 6 bases at V and 6 bases at J, with 18 bases between the two ends. There are 15 residues in the CDR3. The CDR3 loop reads CASSQQQGFINEQFF. CDR3 nucleotides: TGTGCCAGCAGTCAGCAGCAGGGGTTTATCAATGAGCAGTTCTTC.

The rearrangement links TRBV19 to TRBJ1-5; 9 positions agree with TRBD1. CDR3 length: 13 residues. Germline-derived CDR1 and CDR2 are LNHDA and SQIVND (reference sequence). V dropped 10 bases and J dropped 3; count of bases not matched to a gene: 4. The chain's CDR3 is CATRQGVNQPQHF. The CDR3 DNA is TGTGCCACCAGACAGGGGGTCAATCAGCCCCAGCATTTT.

The chain uses TRBV6-2 or TRBV6-3 and TRBJ1-2; D not resolved. Germline V lookup: CDR1 MNHEY, CDR2 SVGEGT. The CDR3 has 15 amino acids. Trimming took 4 bases from V and 8 from J, leaving 20 bases between them. CDR3 protein: CASSSEEAAARGYTF. In DNA, the CDR3 is TGTGCCAGCAGTTCTGAAGAGGCCGCGGCCCGGGGCTACACCTTC.

V is TRBV4-1 and J is TRBJ1-4; D is possibly TRBD1 (5 bases). Trimming shortened V by 5 bases and J by 8 bases, and 12 bases separated the two germline ends. There are 13 residues in the CDR3. Germline CDR1 reads MGHRA; CDR2 reads YSYEKL. CDR3 nucleotide sequence: TGCGCCAGCAGCTCAGTAGGGGAGGAAAAACTGTTTTTT. Residues: CASSSVGEEKLFF.

The chain carries TRBV11-2 and TRBJ2-1; D ambiguous. CDR1 and CDR2 (germline): SGHAT, FQNNGV. This CDR3 has 13 residues. The germline V and J ends were trimmed by 2 bases and 9 bases, with 11 bases remaining between them. The CDR3, as DNA: TGTGCCAGCAGCTTAAAACTCGGCGGTGAGCAGTTCTTC. Protein sequence: CASSLKLGGEQFF.

This clone was seen a single time. V and J are TRBV7-3 and TRBJ2-2; possibly TRBD2 for D (6 bases). The CDR3 runs to 16 residues. Trimming stripped 0 bases from V and 4 bases from J, with 12 bases between. Germline V gene sequence: CDR1 SGHTA, CDR2 FQGTGA. The CDR3 DNA follows: TGTGCCAGCAGCTTAACGGGACTGGGTCCCACCGGGGAGCTGTTTTTT. This gives the protein CASSLTGLGPTGELFF.

The V and J genes are TRBV20-1 and TRBJ2-1; no firm D call. Germline lookup yields CDR1 DFQATT and CDR2 SNEGSKA (reference sequence). The CDR3 covers 11 residues. Trimming took 3 bases from V and 6 from J, leaving 6 bases between them. The CDR3 DNA reads as TGCAGTGCTAGTTATTCCAATGAGCAGTTCTTC. This encodes CSASYSNEQFF.